These T cell receptor beta chains were read from a single sample in a study of blood T cells in healthy people across ages. TCRdb ran MiXCR on the 5' RACE reads and lists one entry per CDR3 protein. Here the sample spans around 820,000 distinct CDR3 sequences, roughly 25% being singletons. The sample was also linked to a second study, of T cells of mothers and their children.

Sequencing used blood. The receptor source for this set is a boy younger than 18 in good health. Both conserved end residues are part of each CDR3. A D gene is named only where the DNA matches it firmly. Size tells how often a clone was seen (once, few, many) or the class of an expanded clone, and some rows leave it out.

TRBV28	.	.	TRBJ2-1	TGTGCCAGCAGACACTCCACGGTGGGGGGGCAGTTCTTC	CASRHSTVGGQFF
TRBV2	few	.	TRBJ2-2	TGTGCCAGCAGTGGACCGAACACCGGGGAGCTGTTTTTT	CASSGPNTGELFF
TRBV18	few	.	TRBJ2-3	TGTGCCAGCTCACCAGACCGTTCAGATACGCAGTATTTT	CASSPDRSDTQYF
TRBV25-1	few	TRBD2	TRBJ2-1	TGTGCCAGCAGTGAATGGCGGGGGGTCGTCCTAGGTGAGCAGTTCTTC	CASSEWRGVVLGEQFF
TRBV4-2	few	.	TRBJ2-4	TGTGCCAGCAGCCAAGGGAGCCCCGGGGTCAAAAACATTCAGTACTTC	CASSQGSPGVKNIQYF
TRBV20-1	few	.	TRBJ1-2	TGCAGTGCTAGAGATGCCCCCCGACGCAGTAACTATGGCTACACCTTC	CSARDAPRRSNYGYTF
TRBV9	few	TRBD1	TRBJ1-2	TGTGCCAGCAGCGTAGCGCCCGACAGGGGGATCGACTATGGCTACACCTTC	CASSVAPDRGIDYGYTF
TRBV7-2	few	.	TRBJ2-7	TGTGCCAGCAGCCTCCGGTTGGACTACGAGCAGTACTTC	CASSLRLDYEQYF
TRBV6-5	.	TRBD1	TRBJ2-7	TGTGCCAGCAGTTACGTCGGGGACAGGGGCTACGAGCAGTACTTC	CASSYVGDRGYEQYF
TRBV12-3/TRBV12-4	.	.	TRBJ1-2	TGTGCCAGCAGTTTAGCTGGGACGCAAGGGGGACTCTATGGCTACACCTTC	CASSLAGTQGGLYGYTF
TRBV20-1	.	.	TRBJ2-7	TGCAGTGCTGAGGCGCGGGTCTCCAGTTACGAGCAGTACTTC	CSAEARVSSYEQYF
TRBV5-1	few	TRBD2	TRBJ2-7	TGCGCCAGCAGCTGGACTAGCGAGAGCTCCTACGAGCAGTACTTC	CASSWTSESSYEQYF
TRBV4-3	few	TRBD1	TRBJ2-1	TGCGCCAGCAGCCCCGCATTCGACAGGGGGGTAAGCTCCTACAATGAGCAGTTCTTC	CASSPAFDRGVSSYNEQFF
TRBV7-8	few	.	TRBJ1-4	TGTGCCAGCGGACCTATAAGGGAAAAACTGTTTTTT	CASGPIREKLFF
TRBV9	.	TRBD1	TRBJ2-5	TGTGCCAGCAGCGATCGATCTGGGACAGGGGGCGGAGAGACCCAGTACTTC	CASSDRSGTGGGETQYF
TRBV7-3	.	.	TRBJ2-7	TGTGCCAGCAGCTTAGACGGCGGCGAGCAGTACTTC	CASSLDGGEQYF
TRBV7-9	.	.	TRBJ2-2	TGTGCCAGCAGCGAGTCTTCGGGGGCGGCGGGGGAGCTGTTTTTT	CASSESSGAAGELFF
TRBV5-6	.	.	TRBJ1-2	TGTGCCAGCAGCTTGGGGGCAAACACCCACTATGGCTACACCTTC	CASSLGANTHYGYTF
TRBV2	few	.	TRBJ1-5	TGTGCCAGCAGTTTGGAGTCCCTCAATCAGCCCCAGCATTTT	CASSLESLNQPQHF
TRBV3-1	.	TRBD2	TRBJ2-1	TGTGCCAGCAGCTCGGGACTAGCGGGAGTAATGTCCGATGAGCAGTTCTTC	CASSSGLAGVMSDEQFF
TRBV10-3	.	.	TRBJ2-7	TGTGCCGCCGGGGACCTGAGCTCCTACGAGCAGTACTTC	CAAGDLSSYEQYF
TRBV20-1	.	TRBD2	TRBJ2-2	TGCAGTGCTAGTGAAACGGGAGGGTTGAACACCGGGGAGCTGTTTTTT	CSASETGGLNTGELFF
TRBV20-1	few	.	TRBJ2-1	TGCAGTGCTAGCCCTCCACAAAGTTTCAATGAGCAGTTCTTC	CSASPPQSFNEQFF
TRBV7-8	few	.	TRBJ2-3	TGTGCCAGCAGCTGGCGGGCCTCGACGCAGTATTTT	CASSWRASTQYF
TRBV29-1	.	TRBD1	TRBJ1-5	TGCAGCGTTGGAATTGGGACAGGCAATCAGCCCCAGCATTTT	CSVGIGTGNQPQHF
TRBV11-3	once	TRBD2	TRBJ2-1	TGTGCCAGCAGCTTAGACGGGGGGAATGAGCAGTTCTTC	CASSLDGGNEQFF
TRBV24-1	few	.	TRBJ2-1	TGTGCCACCAGTGATTCCAGGGTAGATTGGGGTGAGCAGTTCTTC	CATSDSRVDWGEQFF
TRBV29-1	.	.	TRBJ2-5	TGCAGCGTTAACAGGGAGGTCTTAGAAGAGACCCAGTACTTC	CSVNREVLEETQYF
TRBV7-3	once	TRBD1	TRBJ2-1	TGTGCCAGCAGCTTAATTGGACAGGGCCATGAGCAGTTCTTC	CASSLIGQGHEQFF
TRBV9	.	TRBD2	TRBJ2-1	TGTGCCAGCAGCGTAGGTCTAGCGGGGCTTGAGCAGTTCTTC	CASSVGLAGLEQFF
TRBV19	few	.	TRBJ2-7	TGTGCCAGTAGTTCCGGGACTGGCGGGCCCTACGAGCAGTACTTC	CASSSGTGGPYEQYF
TRBV18	.	.	TRBJ2-5	TGTGCCAGCTCCCGGACACGCGGGCCCAGACAAGAGACCCAGTACTTC	CASSRTRGPRQETQYF
TRBV7-8	.	.	TRBJ2-1	TGTGCCAGCGTGCTTACCCTGGCTAGCCAGAACAATGAGCAGTTCTTC	CASVLTLASQNNEQFF
TRBV20-1	.	.	TRBJ2-5	TGCAGTGCTAGAGAGGGGTTGGAGACCCAGTACTTC	CSAREGLETQYF
TRBV27	.	.	TRBJ1-5	TGTGCCAGCAGTTTATTGGAGGGGAGTCAGCCCCAGCATTTT	CASSLLEGSQPQHF
TRBV12-5	.	.	TRBJ2-3	TGTGCTAGTGGTTTGGATTCTAGTACAGATACGCAGTATTTT	CASGLDSSTDTQYF
TRBV20-1	.	.	TRBJ2-7	TGCAGTGCTAGGCCGTCGTGGGCCGGGCAGGCCTACGAGCAGTACTTC	CSARPSWAGQAYEQYF
TRBV6-7	.	TRBD1	TRBJ2-2	TGTGCCAGCAGTCCGGGACAGGGGGCGCACACCGGGGAGCTGTTTTTT	CASSPGQGAHTGELFF